This is a list of T cell receptor beta chains from one sample in a study of Graves' ophthalmopathy and Graves' hyperthyroidism. From the multiplex PCR reads, TCRdb called clonotypes with MiXCR, one entry per CDR3 protein. This table has approximately 1.2 million distinct CDR3 sequences, around a third appearing once. The material sequenced was peripheral blood or thyroid tissue (not recorded which). These receptors were taken from an adult man with Graves' hyperthyroidism. CDR3s include the opening cysteine and the closing phenylalanine or tryptophan. Fields, in order: clone size, J gene, V gene, D gene, CDR3 DNA, CDR3 protein. The D gene is left open where the match is weak. Clone size appears in some rows only: once, few, many, or a class for an expanded clone.

many | TRBJ1-3 | TRBV10-3 | - | TGTGCCATCAGTGAGGCCGGGGGCTTCGGAAACACCATATATTTT | CAISEAGGFGNTIYF
many | TRBJ1-1 | TRBV9 | - | TGTGCCAGCAGCGTAGATTGGTGGAACACTGAAGCTTTCTTT | CASSVDWWNTEAFF
- | TRBJ2-7 | TRBV20-1 | TRBD1 | TGCAGTGCTAGGCCACCTCCGGGACAGGGCCTCCACGAGCAGTACTTC | CSARPPPGQGLHEQYF
- | TRBJ2-7 | TRBV27 | - | TGTGCCAGCAGAGCGAGACCCTACGAGCAGTACTTC | CASRARPYEQYF
- | TRBJ2-7 | TRBV6-2/TRBV6-3 | - | TGTGCCAGCAGTTACTCGAACTCAATCGCCTACGAGCAGTACTTC | CASSYSNSIAYEQYF
- | TRBJ2-7 | TRBV7-9 | - | TGTGCCAGCAGCTTACAGAGTCTCTACGAGCAGTACTTC | CASSLQSLYEQYF
- | TRBJ1-6 | TRBV20-1 | TRBD1 | TGCAGTGCTAGATCGACAGGGAGCGGATCACCCCTCCACTTT | CSARSTGSGSPLHF
- | TRBJ1-1 | TRBV20-1 | - | TGCAGTGCTGCACAGGGAAACACTGAAGCTTTCTTT | CSAAQGNTEAFF
many | TRBJ1-3 | TRBV7-6 | - | TGTGCCAGCAGCTTACATCCGGGACAAGGAAACACCATATATTTT | CASSLHPGQGNTIYF
- | TRBJ2-7 | TRBV6-5 | - | TGTGCCAGCAGTTACACGAGGAGGAGGGGGCGCTTCGGGAGCGAGCAGTACTTC | CASSYTRRRGRFGSEQYF
- | TRBJ2-7 | TRBV20-1 | TRBD2 | TGCAGTGCTTTTCATAGCGGGCGGACCTACGAGCAGTACTTC | CSAFHSGRTYEQYF
many | TRBJ1-5 | TRBV19 | - | TGTGCCAGTAGTATAGCGGGGTTGGGGGGCTATCGGCCCCAGCATTTT | CASSIAGLGGYRPQHF
- | TRBJ2-7 | TRBV25-1 | TRBD2 | TGTGCCAGCAGTCTACGGACTAGATCTCTCTCCTACGAGCAGTACTTC | CASSLRTRSLSYEQYF
few | TRBJ2-3 | TRBV20-1 | TRBD2 | TGCAGTGCTAAAGCGGGGGGAGACACTGGTACGCAGTATTTT | CSAKAGGDTGTQYF
many | TRBJ1-4 | TRBV29-1 | TRBD1 | TGCAGCGTTCGCCCCGGGACAGGGAATGAAAAACTGTTTTTT | CSVRPGTGNEKLFF
- | TRBJ1-2 | TRBV7-2 | - | TGTGCCAGCAGCGGCACGACAGGCGCAAACTATGGCTACACCTTC | CASSGTTGANYGYTF
once | TRBJ2-5 | TRBV20-1 | TRBD2 | TGCAGTGCCAGGGCTAGCGGGGGACTGTACCAAGAGACCCAGTACTTC | CSARASGGLYQETQYF
few | TRBJ2-5 | TRBV27 | - | TGTGCCAGCAGCCATAGGGGGGACGGAAAAGAGACCCAGTACTTC | CASSHRGDGKETQYF
- | TRBJ1-4 | TRBV4-1 | - | TGCGCCAGCAGCCAAGTCTTAATGGGGGCACTGTTTTTT | CASSQVLMGALFF
- | TRBJ2-5 | TRBV24-1 | TRBD2 | TGCAGTGCTAGACTAGCGGGGGGGATAGTAGAGACCCAGTACTTC | CSARLAGGIVETQYF
- | TRBJ1-1 | TRBV25-1 | - | TGTGCCAGCAGTAAAAGGCTGGCGGGACGCCCTACAGCTTTCTTT | CASSKRLAGRPTAFF
few | TRBJ1-4 | TRBV25-1 | TRBD1 | TGTGCCAGCAGTGAAGACGGGACAGGACCTAATGAAAAACTGTTTTTT | CASSEDGTGPNEKLFF
- | TRBJ1-1 | TRBV24-1 | - | TGTGCCACCAGTGACCAGCAAGCTTTCTTT | CATSDQQAFF
many | TRBJ2-7 | TRBV12-3/TRBV12-4 | - | TGTGCCAGCAGTTTAAGGAAGACCTACGAGCAGTACTTC | CASSLRKTYEQYF
many | TRBJ1-5 | TRBV19 | - | TGTGCCAGTAGTATCTATCCGAATAGCAATCAGCCCCAGCATTTT | CASSIYPNSNQPQHF
many | TRBJ2-5 | TRBV18 | - | TGTGCCAGCTCACCACCGAGCCCACAAGAGACCCAGTACTTC | CASSPPSPQETQYF
- | TRBJ2-5 | TRBV7-8 | TRBD2 | TGTGCCAGCAGCTTAGGACTAGCGGGGGACCGAGAGACCCAGTACTTC | CASSLGLAGDRETQYF
few | TRBJ2-2 | TRBV12-3/TRBV12-4 | - | TGTGCCAGCAGACTAGGCGCGAACACCGGGGAGCTGTTTTTT | CASRLGANTGELFF
- | TRBJ2-5 | TRBV9 | - | TGTGCCAGCAGCTTGGGCAGGGAAGGCCCCCAGTACTTC | CASSLGREGPQYF
many | TRBJ1-6 | TRBV5-8 | - | TGTGCCAGCAGCTCAGACAGAAAAAATTCACCCCTCCACTTT | CASSSDRKNSPLHF
few | TRBJ2-1 | TRBV7-2 | - | TGTGCCAGCAGCCCTAGTGGGCTAGCGAACAATGAGCAGTTCTTC | CASSPSGLANNEQFF
- | TRBJ1-2 | TRBV7-8 | - | TGTGCCAGCAGCTTCTCCCTCCTACAGGGTTTGGGTAAAGCTAACTATGGCTACACCTTC | CASSFSLLQGLGKANYGYTF
few | TRBJ1-1 | TRBV20-1 | - | TGCAGTGCTAGTGTGGCGGGACCAGGTGTTGAAGCTTTCTTT | CSASVAGPGVEAFF
many | TRBJ2-5 | TRBV10-3 | TRBD2 | TGTGCCATCAGTTCCGAGACTAGCACCCAAGAGACCCAGTACTTC | CAISSETSTQETQYF
- | TRBJ1-5 | TRBV10-3 | TRBD1 | TGTGCCGTAAGACAGGGACTCAATCAGCCCCAGCATTTT | CAVRQGLNQPQHF
many | TRBJ2-7 | TRBV7-8 | - | TGTGCCAGCAGCCTTAAGCGGACGGATTACTACGAGCAGTACTTC | CASSLKRTDYYEQYF
many | TRBJ2-2 | TRBV25-1 | - | TGTGCCAGCAGTGCGCAGGGAGGTACCGGGGAGCTGTTTTTT | CASSAQGGTGELFF
many | TRBJ1-2 | TRBV24-1 | - | TGTGCCACCAGTGCCCTGGACCGAACCGGGGGCTACACCTTC | CATSALDRTGGYTF
- | TRBJ1-2 | TRBV11-2 | - | TGTGCCAGCAGCCGGTTCGAAGGAATTGGTGGCTACACCTTC | CASSRFEGIGGYTF
- | TRBJ2-5 | TRBV5-8 | TRBD1 | TGTGCCAGCAGCTTGGGACAGGGGGACCAAGAGACCCAGTACTTC | CASSLGQGDQETQYF
- | TRBJ1-2 | TRBV29-1 | - | TGCAGCGCCGGGGCAGGGGATTATGGCTACACCTTC | CSAGAGDYGYTF
- | TRBJ1-3 | TRBV20-1 | TRBD1 | TGCAGTGCTAGAAAGACAGGGAATGGAGACACCATATATTTT | CSARKTGNGDTIYF
- | TRBJ1-6 | TRBV6-6 | - | TGTGCCAGCAGTAAAAGACAAAGTAATTCACCCCTCCACTTT | CASSKRQSNSPLHF
- | TRBJ2-5 | TRBV7-2 | - | TGTGCCAGCAGCACAGACGTATTAGGGGGGACCCAGTACTTC | CASSTDVLGGTQYF
- | TRBJ2-7 | TRBV4-1 | - | TGCGCCAGCAGCCAAGATGGGGCGGTTGCCTACGAGCAGTACTTC | CASSQDGAVAYEQYF
- | TRBJ2-2 | TRBV10-3 | - | - | CAISESSGRRPGSCFF
- | TRBJ2-3 | TRBV2 | - | TGTGCCAGCAGTTTAGATGGGGACTCGACAGATACGCAGTATTTT | CASSLDGDSTDTQYF
- | TRBJ2-7 | TRBV2 | - | TGTGCCAGCGTCGGGGACGGGATATACGAGCAGTACTTC | CASVGDGIYEQYF
many | TRBJ2-7 | TRBV7-2 | TRBD1 | TGTGCCAGCAGCCTGGCGGACAGGGGAAGATACGAGCAGTACTTC | CASSLADRGRYEQYF
many | TRBJ2-7 | TRBV4-2 | TRBD1 | TGTGCCAGCAGCCATCCCGGGACAGCTTTCGAGCAGTACTTC | CASSHPGTAFEQYF
few | TRBJ1-3 | TRBV10-3 | - | TGTGCCATCAGTGAAGGAGGGGTAGGAAACACCATATATTTT | CAISEGGVGNTIYF
many | TRBJ2-7 | TRBV29-1 | - | TGCAGCGTTGAAGCCGGGACTCCCTACGAGCAGTACTTC | CSVEAGTPYEQYF
- | TRBJ2-7 | TRBV7-8 | - | TGTGCCAGCAGCTTAGACCTTAACTACGAGCAGTACTTC | CASSLDLNYEQYF
- | TRBJ2-7 | TRBV7-2 | TRBD2 | TGTGCCAGCAGCTCCCCACTAGCGGGAGTAACGTCCTACGAGCAGTACTTC | CASSSPLAGVTSYEQYF
many | TRBJ1-1 | TRBV7-9 | - | TGTGCCAGCAGCCACCGGGACACTGAAGCTTTCTTT | CASSHRDTEAFF
few | TRBJ1-4 | TRBV5-1 | - | TGCGCCAGCAGCTTGGCGTCAGCAACTAATGAAAAACTGTTTTTT | CASSLASATNEKLFF
few | TRBJ2-7 | TRBV5-5 | - | TGTGCCAGCAGCTTGGTATGGGGTCACACCTACGAGCAGTACTTC | CASSLVWGHTYEQYF
- | TRBJ1-6 | TRBV2 | TRBD1 | TGTGCCAGCAGTTTTCTTCTTCCGACAGGGAGCAATTCACCCCTCCACTTT | CASSFLLPTGSNSPLHF
- | TRBJ1-5 | TRBV6-6 | - | TGTGCCAGCAGTTTCAGCAGGGCCGGCAATCAGCCCCAGCATTTT | CASSFSRAGNQPQHF